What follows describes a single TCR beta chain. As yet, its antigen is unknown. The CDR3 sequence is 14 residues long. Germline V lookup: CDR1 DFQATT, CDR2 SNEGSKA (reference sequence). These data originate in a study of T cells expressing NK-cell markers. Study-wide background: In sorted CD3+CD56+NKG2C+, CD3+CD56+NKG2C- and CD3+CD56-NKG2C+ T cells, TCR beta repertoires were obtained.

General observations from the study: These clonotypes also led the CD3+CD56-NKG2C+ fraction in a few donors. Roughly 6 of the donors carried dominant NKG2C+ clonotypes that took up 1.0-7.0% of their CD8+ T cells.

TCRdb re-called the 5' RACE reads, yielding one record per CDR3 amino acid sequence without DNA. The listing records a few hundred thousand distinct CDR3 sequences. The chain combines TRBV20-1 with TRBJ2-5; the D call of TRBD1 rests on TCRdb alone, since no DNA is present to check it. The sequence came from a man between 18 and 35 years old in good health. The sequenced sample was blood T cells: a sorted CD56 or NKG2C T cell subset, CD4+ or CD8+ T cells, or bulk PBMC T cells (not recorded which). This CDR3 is CSAPFGGSQETQYF.